Described below is a single TCR beta chain sequence and its context. The antigen remains undetermined. The sample is drawn from a study of OX40 agonist ivuxolimab in advanced cancers. Study-level points and caveats: The average count of expanded clones was higher among CD8+ T cells than among CD4+.

Some clones are missing from TCRdb's copy, which holds only in-frame ones; the method was immunoSEQ multiplex PCR. The sample records some 74,000 clones, around 82% being singletons. The ends lost 5 bases at V and 3 bases at J; junction bases unmatched: 13. CDR3 size: 17 residues. The germline CDR1 and CDR2 sequences are SGHDT and YYEEEE. Sampled blood was obtained at baseline, cycle 4 day 1, and cycle 7 day 1. The chain joins TRBV5-6 to TRBJ2-1; 8 nucleotides line up with TRBD2. The sequences come from CD4+ or CD8+ T cells sorted from blood, collected in a trial of the OX40 agonist ivuxolimab. The source of this sequence is an adult with an advanced solid tumor such as melanoma, head and neck, liver or kidney cancer. The CDR3 sequence: CASRPSLKAGVYNEQFF. Written as DNA, the CDR3 is TGTGCCAGCAGGCCTAGTTTAAAAGCGGGAGTCTACAATGAGCAGTTCTTC.